A selection of T cell receptor beta chains follows, all from one sample in a study of coeliac disease. Sequenced by immunoSEQ multiplex PCR; TCRdb stores in-frame clones only, minus some. Of over a thousand clones listed, about 57% are singletons. The sample comprised intraepithelial lymphocytes from the gut. The receptors shown here come from a man between 65 and 80 years old without celiac disease. CDR3s include the opening cysteine and the closing phenylalanine or tryptophan. Each record gives: CDR3 DNA, CDR3 protein, V gene, J gene, D gene, CDR3 length, clone size. The D gene is left open where the match is weak. Not every row has a clone size; where given, it reads once, few, many or a size class.

TGCGCCAGCAACCAGGGCAGCACAGATACGCAGTATTTT	CASNQGSTDTQYF	TRBV10-2	TRBJ2-3	NA	13	few
TGTGCCAGCAGCTCGACAGGGACATACACTGAAGCTTTCTTT	CASSSTGTYTEAFF	TRBV5-6	TRBJ1-1	TRBD1	14	NA
TGTGCCAGCAGTAGGGGAGGTACTTCACCCCTCCACTTT	CASSRGGTSPLHF	TRBV27	TRBJ1-6	NA	13	large
TGTGCCAGCAGTACCGGACAGTTGAGCACAGATACGCAGTATTTT	CASSTGQLSTDTQYF	TRBV6-6	TRBJ2-3	NA	15	NA
TGCGCCAGCAGCCAAGACGTTTTGAGGGCTGAAGCTTTCTTT	CASSQDVLRAEAFF	TRBV4-1	TRBJ1-1	NA	14	NA
TGTGCCAGCAGTGGGGGCCCTAGACTAGCGGGTGTCCCAGATACGCAGTATTTT	CASSGGPRLAGVPDTQYF	TRBV2	TRBJ2-3	TRBD2	18	NA
TGCGCCAGCAGCTTACGCACTAGCGGGGGGGCCGCTGGGACCGGGGAGCTGTTTTTT	CASSLRTSGGAAGTGELFF	TRBV5-1	TRBJ2-2	TRBD2	19	NA
TGTGCCAGCAGTTACTCGTGGGCGGGGGGGAACAATGAGCAGTTCTTC	CASSYSWAGGNNEQFF	TRBV6-5	TRBJ2-1	TRBD2	16	few
TGCGCCAGCAGCTTGGGTGAGACCGGAGGCTACGAGCAGTACTTC	CASSLGETGGYEQYF	TRBV5-1	TRBJ2-7	NA	15	few
TGTGCCAGTAGTAAGGGGTGGGGTCAGCCCCAGCATTTT	CASSKGWGQPQHF	TRBV19	TRBJ1-5	NA	13	few
TGCGCCAGCTTCCAGGGGGCGCCTTACAATGAGCAGTTCTTC	CASFQGAPYNEQFF	TRBV5-1	TRBJ2-1	TRBD1	14	few
TGCGCCAGCAGTGGGGGTAGCGGGGGGACCTACGAGCAGTACTTC	CASSGGSGGTYEQYF	TRBV2	TRBJ2-7	TRBD2	15	NA
TGTGCCAGCAGTTCACAGGGTTTCCCTGAAGCTTTCTTT	CASSSQGFPEAFF	TRBV6-5	TRBJ1-1	NA	13	NA
TGTGCCAGCAGTTATACAGCAGATCAGCCCCAGCATTTT	CASSYTADQPQHF	TRBV6-5	TRBJ1-5	NA	13	large
TGTGCCAGCAGTTCTAGTGGCAGGGGGCCTGCTAACTATGGCTACACCTTC	CASSSSGRGPANYGYTF	TRBV28	TRBJ1-2	TRBD1	17	NA
TGTGCCAGCTCACCAGGGGGGACCACAGATACGCAGTATTTT	CASSPGGTTDTQYF	TRBV18	TRBJ2-3	NA	14	NA
TGTGCCAGCAGTTACTCGGCAGGGGGCAGCCACAATGAGCAGTTCTTC	CASSYSAGGSHNEQFF	TRBV6-5	TRBJ2-1	TRBD1	16	NA
TGTGCCAGCAGTGCGACAGGGCAGCCCCAGCATTTT	CASSATGQPQHF	TRBV2	TRBJ1-5	TRBD1	12	NA
TGTGCCAGCGGAACAGGGCTGTCACCCCTCCACTTT	CASGTGLSPLHF	TRBV7-9	TRBJ1-6	NA	12	NA
TGTGCCAGCACCCTAGGGACTAGCGGGGCGAGGGCAGATACGCAGTATTTT	CASTLGTSGARADTQYF	TRBV2	TRBJ2-3	TRBD2	17	NA
TGCGCCAGCAGCCAACCGGGACTAGCGGGGTCCTACAATGAGCAGTTCTTC	CASSQPGLAGSYNEQFF	TRBV4-1	TRBJ2-1	TRBD2	17	NA
TGTGCCAGTAGTATTAGTGGACAGGGGGCAGGCTATGGCTACACCTTC	CASSISGQGAGYGYTF	TRBV19	TRBJ1-2	TRBD1	16	NA
TGTGCCAGCAGTGACTCGCTTGCCGGGAGCACAGATACGCAGTATTTT	CASSDSLAGSTDTQYF	TRBV6-4	TRBJ2-3	NA	16	NA
TGTGCCAGATGGTTGAAAGTGGTGAACAAAAGTCGGGCCAACGTCCTGACTTTC	CARWLKVVNKSRANVLTF	TRBV5-3	TRBJ2-6	NA	18	once
TGTGCCAGCAGTCCCCACTCCGACTCCGAAGCTTTCTTT	CASSPHSDSEAFF	TRBV27	TRBJ1-1	NA	13	NA
TGTGCCAGCAGGCCCGGGGGGGAAGGCTACACCTTC	CASRPGGEGYTF	TRBV2	TRBJ1-2	NA	12	once
TGTGCCAGCAGTTTGACAGGGGAGCGCGAGCAGTACTTC	CASSLTGEREQYF	TRBV6-6	TRBJ2-7	TRBD1	13	few
TGTGCCAGCAGCTTAGATTGGGGGGGAGAGACCCAGTACTTC	CASSLDWGGETQYF	TRBV7-2	TRBJ2-5	TRBD2	14	NA
TGTGCCAGCAGCACTCTGCGGACAAATGGCTACACCTTC	CASSTLRTNGYTF	TRBV28	TRBJ1-2	NA	13	NA
TGTGCCAGCAGTGAAGTACAGGGGGTTTCTAATCAGCCCCAGCATTTT	CASSEVQGVSNQPQHF	TRBV6-1	TRBJ1-5	TRBD1	16	NA
TGTGCCAGCAGCTCTCGGGGGGCCCAGGGCTACACCTTC	CASSSRGAQGYTF	TRBV28	TRBJ1-2	NA	13	few
TGCGCCAGCAGCCGGAGGTCCCGGGCAGGTACCCATATGAACACTGAAGCTTTCTTT	CASSRRSRAGTHMNTEAFF	TRBV5-1	TRBJ1-1	NA	19	NA
TGTGCCAGCGGTCACCTTGGGGGGGAGAGGAACACTGAAGCTTTCTTT	CASGHLGGERNTEAFF	TRBV4-2	TRBJ1-1	NA	16	NA
TGTGCCAGCAGTTCCGTTAGCGGGGGCACAGATACGCAGTATTTT	CASSSVSGGTDTQYF	TRBV6-5	TRBJ2-3	TRBD2	15	NA
TGTGCCAGCAGTGGAGAGGGCACAAACTATGGCTACACCTTC	CASSGEGTNYGYTF	TRBV2	TRBJ1-2	NA	14	few
TGTGCCAGCAGCTCCAACAGGGGTGGGTACACTGAAGCTTTCTTT	CASSSNRGGYTEAFF	TRBV7-9	TRBJ1-1	TRBD1	15	few
TGTGCCAGCAGTTCACAAACCCCTAGCGGGGGGATTAGCACAGATACGCAGTATTTT	CASSSQTPSGGISTDTQYF	TRBV28	TRBJ2-3	TRBD2	19	NA
TGTGCCTCAGCAGGGAGGGGGGAGACCCAGTACTTC	CASAGRGETQYF	TRBV11-2	TRBJ2-5	NA	12	large
TGTGCCAGCAGTCCCCACTCGGCAGATACGCAGTATTTT	CASSPHSADTQYF	TRBV27	TRBJ2-3	NA	13	hyperexpanded
TGTGCCAGCAGTGAAGCGCACGGACAGAGACGGTATTTT	CASSEAHGQRRYF	TRBV2	TRBJ2-3	NA	13	NA
TGTGCCAGCAGTTACAGGGGACTGGGGGGTGAGCAGTTCTTC	CASSYRGLGGEQFF	TRBV6-5	TRBJ2-1	NA	14	NA
TGTGCCAGCAGCCCAATCCTAGCGGGGGGAAGTGAGACCCAGTACTTC	CASSPILAGGSETQYF	TRBV7-9	TRBJ2-5	TRBD2	16	NA